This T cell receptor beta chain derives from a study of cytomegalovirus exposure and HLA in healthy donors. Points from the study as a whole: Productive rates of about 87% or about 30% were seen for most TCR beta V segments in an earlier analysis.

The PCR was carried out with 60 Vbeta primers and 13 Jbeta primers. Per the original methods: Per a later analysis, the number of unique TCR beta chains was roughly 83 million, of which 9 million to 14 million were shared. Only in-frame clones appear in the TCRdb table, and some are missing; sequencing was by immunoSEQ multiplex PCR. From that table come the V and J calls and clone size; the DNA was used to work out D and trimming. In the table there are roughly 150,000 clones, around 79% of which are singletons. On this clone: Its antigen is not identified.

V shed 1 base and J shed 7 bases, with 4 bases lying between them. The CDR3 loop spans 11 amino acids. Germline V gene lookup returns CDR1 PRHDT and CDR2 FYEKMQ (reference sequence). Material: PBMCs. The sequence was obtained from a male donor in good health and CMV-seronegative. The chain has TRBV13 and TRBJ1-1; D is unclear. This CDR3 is CASSLDHEAFF. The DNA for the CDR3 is TGTGCCAGCAGCTTAGATCATGAAGCTTTCTTT. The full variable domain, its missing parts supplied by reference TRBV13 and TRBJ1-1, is AAGVIQSPRHLIKEKRETATLKCYPIPRHDTVYWYQQGPGQDPQFLISFYEKMQSDKGSIPDRFSAQQFSDYHSELNMSSLELGDSALYFCASSLDHEAFFGQGTRLTVV.